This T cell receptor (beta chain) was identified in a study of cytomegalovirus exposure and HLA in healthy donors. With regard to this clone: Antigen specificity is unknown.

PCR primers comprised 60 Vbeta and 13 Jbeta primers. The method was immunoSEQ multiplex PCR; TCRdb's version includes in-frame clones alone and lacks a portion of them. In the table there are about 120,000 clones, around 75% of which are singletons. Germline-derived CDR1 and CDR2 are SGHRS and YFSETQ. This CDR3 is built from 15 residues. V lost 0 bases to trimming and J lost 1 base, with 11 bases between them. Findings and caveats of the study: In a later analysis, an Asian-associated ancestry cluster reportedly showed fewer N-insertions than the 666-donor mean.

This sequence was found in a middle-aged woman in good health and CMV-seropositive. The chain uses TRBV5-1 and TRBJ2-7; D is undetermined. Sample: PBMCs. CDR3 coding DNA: TGCGCCAGCAGCTTGGTGGCGACTGGATCCTACGAGCAGTACTTC. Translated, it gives CASSLVATGSYEQYF.